This T cell receptor beta chain was sequenced during a study of cytomegalovirus exposure and HLA in healthy donors. Primers: 60 Vbeta forward and 13 Jbeta reverse. As processed by the authors: In a later analysis, some 80 million unique TCR beta chains included roughly 11 million shared by two or more donors. Produced via immunoSEQ multiplex PCR; TCRdb's table is partial and in-frame only. The DNA was the basis for D and trimming; V, J and clone size are from that table. In the table there are over 150,000 clones, under 85% of which are singletons. V lost 5 bases to trimming and J lost 1 base, with 12 bases between them. Germline assignment: CDR1 SGHVS and CDR2 FQNEAQ. The CDR3 spans 15 residues.

The J gene is TRBJ1-5, the V gene TRBV7-8; a possible D gene is TRBD1 (5 bases). This sequence was found in a man aged 18 to 29 in good health and CMV-seronegative. Specimen: PBMCs. The CDR3 reads CASSPQGGSNQPQHF. The CDR3 DNA follows: TGTGCCAGCAGCCCTCAGGGAGGCAGCAATCAGCCCCAGCATTTT.